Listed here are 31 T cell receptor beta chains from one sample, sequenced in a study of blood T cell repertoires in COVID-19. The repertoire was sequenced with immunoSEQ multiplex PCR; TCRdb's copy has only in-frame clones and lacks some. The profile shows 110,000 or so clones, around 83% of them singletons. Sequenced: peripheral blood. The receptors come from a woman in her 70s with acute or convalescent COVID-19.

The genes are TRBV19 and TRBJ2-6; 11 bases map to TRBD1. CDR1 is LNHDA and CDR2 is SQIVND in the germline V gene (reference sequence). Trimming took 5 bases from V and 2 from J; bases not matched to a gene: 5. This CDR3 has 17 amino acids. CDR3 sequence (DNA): TGTGCCAGTAGTCCTAGGACAGGGGGCACTGGGGCCAACGTCCTGACTTTC. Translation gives CASSPRTGGTGANVLTF.

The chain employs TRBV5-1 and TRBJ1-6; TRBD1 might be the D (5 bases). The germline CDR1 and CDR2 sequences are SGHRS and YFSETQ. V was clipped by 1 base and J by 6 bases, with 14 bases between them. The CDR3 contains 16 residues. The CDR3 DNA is TGCGCCAGCAGCTTGAAGTCAGGGCTTGGTAATTCACCCCTCCACTTT. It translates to CASSLKSGLGNSPLHF.

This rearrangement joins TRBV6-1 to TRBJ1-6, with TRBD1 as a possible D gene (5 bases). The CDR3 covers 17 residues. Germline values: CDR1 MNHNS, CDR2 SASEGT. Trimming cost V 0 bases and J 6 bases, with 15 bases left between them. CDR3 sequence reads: CASSEALAGQGNSPLHF. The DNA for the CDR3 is TGTGCCAGCAGTGAAGCCCTCGCCGGGCAGGGTAATTCACCCCTCCACTTT.

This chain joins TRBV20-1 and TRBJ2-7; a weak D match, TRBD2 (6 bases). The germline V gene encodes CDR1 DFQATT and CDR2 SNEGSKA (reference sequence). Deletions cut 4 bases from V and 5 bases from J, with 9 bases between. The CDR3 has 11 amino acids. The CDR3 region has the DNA TGCAGTGCTACCGAGCGGGACGAGCAGTACTTC. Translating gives CSATERDEQYF.

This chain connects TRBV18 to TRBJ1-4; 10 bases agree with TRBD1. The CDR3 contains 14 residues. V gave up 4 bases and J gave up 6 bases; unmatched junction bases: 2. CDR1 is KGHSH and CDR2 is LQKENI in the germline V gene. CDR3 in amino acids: CASSQGTGDEKLFF. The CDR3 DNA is TGTGCCAGCTCACAGGGGACAGGGGATGAAAAACTGTTTTTT.

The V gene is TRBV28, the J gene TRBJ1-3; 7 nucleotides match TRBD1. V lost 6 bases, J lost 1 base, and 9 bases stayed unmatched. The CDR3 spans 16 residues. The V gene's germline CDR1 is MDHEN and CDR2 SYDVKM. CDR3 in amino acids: CASSLPGGSSGNTIYF. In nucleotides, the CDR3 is TGTGCCAGCAGCCTTCCAGGGGGAAGTTCTGGAAACACCATATATTTT. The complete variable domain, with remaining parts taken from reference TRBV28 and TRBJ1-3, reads DVKVTQSSRYLVKRTGEKVFLECVQDMDHENMFWYRQDPGLGLRLIYFSYDVKMKEKGDIPEGYSVSREKKERFSLILESASTNQTSMYLCASSLPGGSSGNTIYFGEGSWLTVV.

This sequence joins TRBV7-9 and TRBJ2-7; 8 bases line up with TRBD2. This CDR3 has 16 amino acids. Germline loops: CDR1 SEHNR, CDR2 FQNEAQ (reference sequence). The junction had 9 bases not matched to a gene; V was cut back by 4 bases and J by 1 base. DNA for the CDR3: TGTGCCAGCAGCTCGCCGGCGCGGGAGGCTTCCTACGAGCAGTACTTC. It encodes CASSSPAREASYEQYF.

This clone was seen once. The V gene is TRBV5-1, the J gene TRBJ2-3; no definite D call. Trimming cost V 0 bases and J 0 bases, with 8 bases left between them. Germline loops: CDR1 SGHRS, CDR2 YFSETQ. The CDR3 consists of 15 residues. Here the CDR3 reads CASSLGGSSTDTQYF. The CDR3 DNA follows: TGCGCCAGCAGCTTGGGCGGCAGTAGCACAGATACGCAGTATTTT. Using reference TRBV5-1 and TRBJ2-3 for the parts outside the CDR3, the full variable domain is KAGVTQTPRYLIKTRGQQVTLSCSPISGHRSVSWYQQTPGQGLQFLFEYFSETQRNKGNFPGRFSGRQFSNSRSEMNVSTLELGDSALYLCASSLGGSSTDTQYFGPGTRLTVL.

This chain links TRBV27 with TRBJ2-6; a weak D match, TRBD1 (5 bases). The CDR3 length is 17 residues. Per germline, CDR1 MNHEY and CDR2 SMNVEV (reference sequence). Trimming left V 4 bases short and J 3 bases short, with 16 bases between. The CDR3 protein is CASSSRLPGYGANVLTF. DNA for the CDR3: TGTGCCAGCAGTTCAAGGCTGCCAGGGTATGGGGCCAACGTCCTGACTTTC.

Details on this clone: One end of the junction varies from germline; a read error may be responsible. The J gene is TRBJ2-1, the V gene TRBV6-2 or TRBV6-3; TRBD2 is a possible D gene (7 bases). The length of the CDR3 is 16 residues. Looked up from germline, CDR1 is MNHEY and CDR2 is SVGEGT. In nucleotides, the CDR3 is TGTGCCAGCAGTTACTTCTGGGGGGGCTCCCACAATGAGCAGTTCTTC. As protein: CASSYFWGGSHNEQFF.

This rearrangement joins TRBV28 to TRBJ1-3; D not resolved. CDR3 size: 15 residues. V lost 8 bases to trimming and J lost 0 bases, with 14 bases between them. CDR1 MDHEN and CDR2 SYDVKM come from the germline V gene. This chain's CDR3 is CASGSVLNSGNTIYF. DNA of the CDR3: TGTGCCAGCGGGTCAGTACTAAACTCTGGAAACACCATATATTTT.

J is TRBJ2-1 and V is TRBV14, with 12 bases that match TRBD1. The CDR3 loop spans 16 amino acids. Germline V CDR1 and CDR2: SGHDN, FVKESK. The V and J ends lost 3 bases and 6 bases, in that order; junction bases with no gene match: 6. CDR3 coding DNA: TGTGCCAGCAGCCAGAGGGGACAGGGGGCGGCCAATGAGCAGTTCTTC. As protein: CASSQRGQGAANEQFF.

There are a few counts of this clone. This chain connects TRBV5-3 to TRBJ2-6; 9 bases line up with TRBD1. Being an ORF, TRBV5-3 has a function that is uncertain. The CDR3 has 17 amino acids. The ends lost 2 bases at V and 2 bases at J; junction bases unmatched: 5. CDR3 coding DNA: TGTGCCAGAAGCTTTTGTACAGGGGGCCCTGGGGCCAACGTCCTGACTTTC. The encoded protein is CARSFCTGGPGANVLTF.

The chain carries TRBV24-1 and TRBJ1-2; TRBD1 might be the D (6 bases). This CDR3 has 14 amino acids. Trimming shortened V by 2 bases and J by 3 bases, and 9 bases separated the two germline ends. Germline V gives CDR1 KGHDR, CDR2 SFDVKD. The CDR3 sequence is CATSDSQGYYGYTF. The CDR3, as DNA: TGTGCCACCAGTGATTCTCAGGGGTACTATGGCTACACCTTC.

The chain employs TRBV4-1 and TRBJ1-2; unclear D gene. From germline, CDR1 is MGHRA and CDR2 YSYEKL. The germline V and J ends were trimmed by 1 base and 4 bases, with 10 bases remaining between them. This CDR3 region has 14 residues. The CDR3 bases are TGCGCCAGCAGCCAAGGGTCGGACTCCTATGGCTACACCTTC. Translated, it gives CASSQGSDSYGYTF.

CDR3 coding DNA: TGTGCCAGCAGCCAATTTCTAGCGGATTCCTACGAGCAGTACTTC. Translation: CASSQFLADSYEQYF. The chain carries TRBV14 and TRBJ2-7; 7 nucleotides match TRBD2. The J segment lost 1 base and the V segment lost 2 bases, leaving 5 bases of the junction unmatched. Germline assignment: CDR1 SGHDN and CDR2 FVKESK. CDR3 size: 15 residues.

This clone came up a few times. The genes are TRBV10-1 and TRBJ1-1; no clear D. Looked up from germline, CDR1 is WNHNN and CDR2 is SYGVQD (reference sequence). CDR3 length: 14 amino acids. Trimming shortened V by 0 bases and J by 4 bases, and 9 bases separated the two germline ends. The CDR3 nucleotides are TGCGCCAGCAGTGAGTCGATAGGACTCACTGAAGCTTTCTTT. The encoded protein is CASSESIGLTEAFF.

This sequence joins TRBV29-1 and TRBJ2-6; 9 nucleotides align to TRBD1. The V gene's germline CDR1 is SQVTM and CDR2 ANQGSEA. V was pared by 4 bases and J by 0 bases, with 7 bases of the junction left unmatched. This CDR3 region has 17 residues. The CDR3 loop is CSVAEGQGSSGANVLTF. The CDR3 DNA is TGCAGCGTTGCTGAGGGACAGGGTTCCTCTGGGGCCAACGTCCTGACTTTC.

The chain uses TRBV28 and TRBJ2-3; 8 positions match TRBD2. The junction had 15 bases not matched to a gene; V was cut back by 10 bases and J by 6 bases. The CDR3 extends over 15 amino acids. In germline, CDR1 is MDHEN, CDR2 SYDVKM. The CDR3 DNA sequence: TGTGCCACCTACGCGGGAGCGGGGGCGGGGGATACGCAGTATTTT. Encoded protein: CATYAGAGAGDTQYF.

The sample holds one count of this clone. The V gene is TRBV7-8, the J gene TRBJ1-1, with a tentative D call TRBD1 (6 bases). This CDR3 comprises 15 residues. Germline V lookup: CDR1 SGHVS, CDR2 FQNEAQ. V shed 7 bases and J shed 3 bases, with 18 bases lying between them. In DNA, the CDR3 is TGTGCCAGCAAGGACCCTACAGGGTGGGACACTGAAGCTTTCTTT. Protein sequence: CASKDPTGWDTEAFF.

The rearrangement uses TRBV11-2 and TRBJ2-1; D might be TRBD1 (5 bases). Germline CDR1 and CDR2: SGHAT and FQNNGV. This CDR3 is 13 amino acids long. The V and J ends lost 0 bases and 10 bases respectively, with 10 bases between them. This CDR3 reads CASSLDKGREQFF. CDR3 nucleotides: TGTGCCAGCAGCTTAGATAAGGGGCGAGAGCAGTTCTTC.

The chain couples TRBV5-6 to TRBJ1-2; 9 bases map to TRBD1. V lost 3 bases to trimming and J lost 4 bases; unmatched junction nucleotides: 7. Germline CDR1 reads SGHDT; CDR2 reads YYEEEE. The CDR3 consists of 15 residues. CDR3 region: CASSSGQGWAYGYTF. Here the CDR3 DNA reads TGTGCCAGCAGCTCTGGACAGGGGTGGGCCTATGGCTACACCTTC.

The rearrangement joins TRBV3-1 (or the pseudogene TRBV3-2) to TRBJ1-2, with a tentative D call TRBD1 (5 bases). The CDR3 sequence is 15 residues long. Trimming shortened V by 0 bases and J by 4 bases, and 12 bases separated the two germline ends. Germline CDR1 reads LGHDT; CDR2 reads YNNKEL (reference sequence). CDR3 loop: CASSQDPGNSYGYTF. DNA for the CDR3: TGTGCCAGCAGCCAAGATCCAGGGAATAGCTATGGCTACACCTTC.

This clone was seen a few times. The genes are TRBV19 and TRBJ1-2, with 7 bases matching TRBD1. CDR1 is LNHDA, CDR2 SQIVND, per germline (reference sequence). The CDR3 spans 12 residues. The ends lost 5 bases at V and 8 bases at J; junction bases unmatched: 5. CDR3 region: CASSPRQGGYTF. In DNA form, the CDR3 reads TGTGCCAGTAGTCCCCGACAGGGCGGCTACACCTTC.

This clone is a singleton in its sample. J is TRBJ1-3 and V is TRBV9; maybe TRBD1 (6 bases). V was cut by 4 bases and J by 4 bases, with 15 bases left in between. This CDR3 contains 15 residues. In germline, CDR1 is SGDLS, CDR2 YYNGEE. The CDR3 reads CASSREDRPGNTIYF. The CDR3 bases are TGTGCCAGCAGCAGAGAGGACAGACCAGGAAACACCATATATTTT.

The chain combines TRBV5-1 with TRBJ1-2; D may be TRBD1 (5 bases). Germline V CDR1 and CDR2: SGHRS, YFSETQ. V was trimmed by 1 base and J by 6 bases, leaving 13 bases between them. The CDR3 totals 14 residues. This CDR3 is CASSLWTTGHGYTF. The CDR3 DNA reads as TGCGCCAGCAGCTTGTGGACAACTGGTCATGGCTACACCTTC.

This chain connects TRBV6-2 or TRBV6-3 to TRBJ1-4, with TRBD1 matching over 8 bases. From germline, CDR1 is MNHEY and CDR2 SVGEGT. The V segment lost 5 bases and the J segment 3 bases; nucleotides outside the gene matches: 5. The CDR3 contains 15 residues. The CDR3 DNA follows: TGTGCCAGCAGTCCCAGGGGGCTGGCTAATGAAAAACTGTTTTTT. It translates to CASSPRGLANEKLFF.

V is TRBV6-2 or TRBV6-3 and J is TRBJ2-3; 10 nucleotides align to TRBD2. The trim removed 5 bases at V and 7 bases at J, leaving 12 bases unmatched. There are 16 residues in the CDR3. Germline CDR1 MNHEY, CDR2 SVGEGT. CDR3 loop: CASSKPSGGGLHTQYF. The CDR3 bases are TGTGCCAGCAGTAAACCTAGCGGGGGCGGATTACATACGCAGTATTTT.

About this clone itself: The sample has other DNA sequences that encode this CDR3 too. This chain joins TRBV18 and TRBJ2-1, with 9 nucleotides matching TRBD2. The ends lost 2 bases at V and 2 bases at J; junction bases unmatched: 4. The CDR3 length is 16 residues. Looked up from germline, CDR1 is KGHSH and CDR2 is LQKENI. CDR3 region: CASSPGVAGAYNEQFF. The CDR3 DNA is TGTGCCAGCTCACCAGGGGTAGCGGGGGCCTACAATGAGCAGTTCTTC.

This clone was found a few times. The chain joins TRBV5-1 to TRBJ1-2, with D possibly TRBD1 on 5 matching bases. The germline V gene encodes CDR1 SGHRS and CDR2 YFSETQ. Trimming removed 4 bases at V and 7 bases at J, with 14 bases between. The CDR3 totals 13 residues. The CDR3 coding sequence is TGCGCCAGCAGCGGGCCAAGGGACTTTGGCTACACCTTC. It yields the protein CASSGPRDFGYTF.

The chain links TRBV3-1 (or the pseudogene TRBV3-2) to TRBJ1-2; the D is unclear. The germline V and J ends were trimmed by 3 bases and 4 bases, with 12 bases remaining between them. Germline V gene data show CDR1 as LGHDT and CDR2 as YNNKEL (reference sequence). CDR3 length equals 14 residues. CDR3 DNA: TGTGCCAGCAGCCAGTCAGGCCTCGGCTATGGCTACACCTTC. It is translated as CASSQSGLGYGYTF.